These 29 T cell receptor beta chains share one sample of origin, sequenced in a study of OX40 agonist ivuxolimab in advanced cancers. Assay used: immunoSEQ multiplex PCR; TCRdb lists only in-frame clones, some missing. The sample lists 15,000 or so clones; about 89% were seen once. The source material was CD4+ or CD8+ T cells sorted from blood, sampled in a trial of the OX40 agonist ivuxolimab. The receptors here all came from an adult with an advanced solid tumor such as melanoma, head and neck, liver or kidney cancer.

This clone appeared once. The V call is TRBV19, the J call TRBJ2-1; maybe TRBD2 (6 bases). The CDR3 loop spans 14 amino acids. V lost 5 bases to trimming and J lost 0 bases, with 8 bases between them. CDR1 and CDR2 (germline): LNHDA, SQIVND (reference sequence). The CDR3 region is CASSPGGSYNEQFF. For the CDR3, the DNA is TGTGCCAGTAGTCCCGGGGGCTCCTACAATGAGCAGTTCTTC.

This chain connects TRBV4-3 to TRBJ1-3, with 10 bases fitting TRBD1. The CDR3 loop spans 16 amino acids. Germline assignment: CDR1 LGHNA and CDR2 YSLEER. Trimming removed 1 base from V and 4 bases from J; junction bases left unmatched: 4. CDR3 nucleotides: TGCGCCAGCAGCCAAGCCGGGACAGGGGCAGGAAACACCATATATTTT. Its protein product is CASSQAGTGAGNTIYF.

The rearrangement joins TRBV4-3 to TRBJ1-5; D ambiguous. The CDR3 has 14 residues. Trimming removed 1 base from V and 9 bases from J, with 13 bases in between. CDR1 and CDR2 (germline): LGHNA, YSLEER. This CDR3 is CASSQGPVGGPQHF. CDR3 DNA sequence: TGCGCCAGCAGCCAAGGGCCAGTGGGTGGGCCCCAGCATTTT.

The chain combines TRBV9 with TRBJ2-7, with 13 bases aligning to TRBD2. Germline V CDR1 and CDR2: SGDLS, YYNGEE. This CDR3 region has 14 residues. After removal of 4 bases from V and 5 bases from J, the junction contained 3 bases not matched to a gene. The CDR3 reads CASSLGLAGDEQYF. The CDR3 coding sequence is TGTGCCAGCAGCCTCGGACTAGCGGGGGACGAGCAGTACTTC.

The CDR3 bases are TGTGCCAGCAGCTTTCATTACTCGAGCTCCTACAATGAGCAGTTCTTC. Amino acid sequence: CASSFHYSSSYNEQFF. The V call is TRBV7-2, the J call TRBJ2-1, with D unresolved. CDR1 SGHTA and CDR2 FQGNSA come from the germline V gene. The CDR3 consists of 16 residues. V lost 3 bases and J lost 0, with 12 bases in between. Full variable domain (outside the CDR3, taken from reference TRBV7-2 and TRBJ2-1): GAGVSQSPSNKVTEKGKDVELRCDPISGHTALYWYRQSLGQGLEFLIYFQGNSAPDKSGLPSDRFSAERTGGSVSTLTIQRTQQEDSAVYLCASSFHYSSSYNEQFFGPGTRLTVL.

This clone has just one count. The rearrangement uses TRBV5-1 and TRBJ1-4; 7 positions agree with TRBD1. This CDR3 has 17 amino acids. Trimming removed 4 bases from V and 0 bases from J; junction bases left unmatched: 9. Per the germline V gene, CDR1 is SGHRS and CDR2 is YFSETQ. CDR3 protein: CASSPGTAIATNEKLFF. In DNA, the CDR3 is TGCGCCAGCAGCCCCGGGACAGCTATTGCAACTAATGAAAAACTGTTTTTT.

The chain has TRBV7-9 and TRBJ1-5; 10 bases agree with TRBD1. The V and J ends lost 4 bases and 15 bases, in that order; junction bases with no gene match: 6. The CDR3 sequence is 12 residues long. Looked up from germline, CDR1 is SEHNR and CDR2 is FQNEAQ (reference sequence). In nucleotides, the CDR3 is TGTGCCAGCAGCTCTGACAGGGGGCCTTGGCATTTT. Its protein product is CASSSDRGPWHF.

The CDR3 sequence is CASSSGTSGKGEQFF. The DNA of the CDR3 is TGTGCCAGCAGCAGCGGGACTAGCGGAAAGGGTGAGCAGTTCTTC. The chain employs TRBV6-6 and TRBJ2-1; TRBD2 agrees at 11 bases. V lost 6 bases and J lost 9; bases outside the gene matches: 10. This CDR3 is built from 15 residues. Germline lookup yields CDR1 MNHNY and CDR2 SVGAGI (reference sequence).

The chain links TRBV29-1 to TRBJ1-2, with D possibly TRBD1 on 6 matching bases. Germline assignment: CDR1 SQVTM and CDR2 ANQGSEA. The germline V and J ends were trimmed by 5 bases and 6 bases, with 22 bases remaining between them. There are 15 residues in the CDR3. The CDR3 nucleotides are TGCAGCGTTACAACCGCCCAGGGGAGTTTTAATGGCTACACCTTC. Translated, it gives CSVTTAQGSFNGYTF.

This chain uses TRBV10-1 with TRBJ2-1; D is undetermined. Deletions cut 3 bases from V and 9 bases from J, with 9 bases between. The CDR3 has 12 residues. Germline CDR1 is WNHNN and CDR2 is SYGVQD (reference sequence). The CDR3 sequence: CASSDPGGEQFF. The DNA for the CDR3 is TGCGCCAGCAGTGACCCAGGTGGTGAGCAGTTCTTC.

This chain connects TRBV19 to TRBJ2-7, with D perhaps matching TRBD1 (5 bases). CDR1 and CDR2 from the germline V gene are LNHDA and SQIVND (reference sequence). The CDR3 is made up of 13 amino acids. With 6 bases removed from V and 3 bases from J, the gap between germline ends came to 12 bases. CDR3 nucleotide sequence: TGTGCCAGTAGGGGCAGGGTTCGCTACGAGCAGTACTTC. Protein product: CASRGRVRYEQYF.

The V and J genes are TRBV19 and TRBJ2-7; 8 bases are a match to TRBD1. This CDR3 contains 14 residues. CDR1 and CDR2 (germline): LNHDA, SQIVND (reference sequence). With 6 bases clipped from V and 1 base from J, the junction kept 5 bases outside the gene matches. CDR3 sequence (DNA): TGTGCCAGTAGCGCCGGGACAGGATCCTACGAGCAGTACTTC. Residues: CASSAGTGSYEQYF.

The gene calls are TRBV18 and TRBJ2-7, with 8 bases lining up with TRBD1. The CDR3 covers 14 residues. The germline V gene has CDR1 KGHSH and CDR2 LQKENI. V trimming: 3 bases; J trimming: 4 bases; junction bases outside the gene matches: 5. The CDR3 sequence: CASSPGTGDYEQYF. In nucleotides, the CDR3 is TGTGCCAGCTCACCGGGGACAGGAGATTACGAGCAGTACTTC.

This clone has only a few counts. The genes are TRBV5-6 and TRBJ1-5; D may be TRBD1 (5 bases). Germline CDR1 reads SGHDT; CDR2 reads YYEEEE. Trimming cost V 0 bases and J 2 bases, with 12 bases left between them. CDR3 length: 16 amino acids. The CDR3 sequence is CASSLAVGEGNQPQHF. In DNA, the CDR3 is TGTGCCAGCAGCTTGGCCGTGGGGGAGGGCAATCAGCCCCAGCATTTT.

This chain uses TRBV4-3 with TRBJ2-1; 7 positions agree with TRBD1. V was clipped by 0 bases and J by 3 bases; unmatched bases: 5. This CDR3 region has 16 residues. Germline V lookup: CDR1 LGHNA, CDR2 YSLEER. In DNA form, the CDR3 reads TGCGCCAGCAGCCAAGAGCCGGGACAGCTCTACAATGAGCAGTTCTTC. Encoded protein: CASSQEPGQLYNEQFF.

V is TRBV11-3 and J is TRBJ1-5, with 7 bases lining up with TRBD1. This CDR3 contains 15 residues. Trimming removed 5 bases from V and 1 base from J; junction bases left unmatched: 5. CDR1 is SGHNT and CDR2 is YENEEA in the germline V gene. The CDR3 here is CASSPDRESNQPQHF. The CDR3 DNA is TGTGCCAGCAGCCCCGACAGGGAAAGCAATCAGCCCCAGCATTTT.

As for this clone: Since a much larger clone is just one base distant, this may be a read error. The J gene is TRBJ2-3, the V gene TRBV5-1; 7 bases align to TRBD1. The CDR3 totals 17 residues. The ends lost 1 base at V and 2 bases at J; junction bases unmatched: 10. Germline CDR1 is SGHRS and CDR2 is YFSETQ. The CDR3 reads CASSLYAGDSPTDTQYF. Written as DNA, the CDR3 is TGCGCCAGCAGCTTGTACGCCGGGGACAGCCCCACAGATACGCAGTATTTT.

CDR3 nucleotide sequence: TGTGCCAGCAGCTCCTCCCCCACGGGACAGGGCTACGAGCAGTACTTC. Translated: CASSSSPTGQGYEQYF. V and J are TRBV7-3 and TRBJ2-7; 9 nucleotides agree with TRBD1. The ends lost 4 bases at V and 3 bases at J; junction bases unmatched: 10. Germline V CDR1 and CDR2: SGHTA, FQGTGA. There are 16 residues in the CDR3.

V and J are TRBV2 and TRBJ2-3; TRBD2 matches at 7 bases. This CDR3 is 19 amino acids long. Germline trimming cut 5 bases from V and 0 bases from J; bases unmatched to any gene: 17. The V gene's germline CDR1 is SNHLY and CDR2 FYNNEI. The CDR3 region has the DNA TGTGCCAGCAGTTCCCCTATCGGGGGAGGGCGAGGGAGCACAGATACGCAGTATTTT. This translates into CASSSPIGGGRGSTDTQYF.

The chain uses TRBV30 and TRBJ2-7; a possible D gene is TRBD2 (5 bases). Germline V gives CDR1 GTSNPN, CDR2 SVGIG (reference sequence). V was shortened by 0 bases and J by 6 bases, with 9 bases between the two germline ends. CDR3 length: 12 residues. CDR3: CAWSVLGSEQYF. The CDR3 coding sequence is TGTGCCTGGAGTGTACTAGGGAGCGAGCAGTACTTC.

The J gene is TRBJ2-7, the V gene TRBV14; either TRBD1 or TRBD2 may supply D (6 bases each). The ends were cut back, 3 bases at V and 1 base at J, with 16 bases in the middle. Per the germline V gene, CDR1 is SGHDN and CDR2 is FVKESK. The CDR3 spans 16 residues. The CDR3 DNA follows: TGTGCCAGCAGCCAGCTCGGGGGCGATCCATCCTACGAGCAGTACTTC. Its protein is CASSQLGGDPSYEQYF.

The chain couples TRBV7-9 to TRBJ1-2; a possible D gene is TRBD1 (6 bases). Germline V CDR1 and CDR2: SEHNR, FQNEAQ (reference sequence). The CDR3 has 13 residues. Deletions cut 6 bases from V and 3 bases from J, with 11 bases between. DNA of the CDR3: TGTGCCAGCAGATCGACAGGCCACTATGGCTACACCTTC. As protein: CASRSTGHYGYTF.

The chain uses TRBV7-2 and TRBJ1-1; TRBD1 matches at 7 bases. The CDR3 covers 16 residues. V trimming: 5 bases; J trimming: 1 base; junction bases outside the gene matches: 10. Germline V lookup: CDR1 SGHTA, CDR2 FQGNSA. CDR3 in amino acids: CASSRSRGGRNTEAFF. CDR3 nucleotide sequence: TGTGCCAGCAGCCGGTCCAGGGGGGGAAGGAACACTGAAGCTTTCTTT.

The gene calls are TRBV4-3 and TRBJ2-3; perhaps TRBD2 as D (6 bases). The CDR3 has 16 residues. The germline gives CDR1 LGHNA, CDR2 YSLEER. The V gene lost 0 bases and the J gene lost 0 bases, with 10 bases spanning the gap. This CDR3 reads CASSQDFGGSTDTQYF. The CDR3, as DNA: TGCGCCAGCAGCCAAGATTTTGGGGGGAGCACAGATACGCAGTATTTT.

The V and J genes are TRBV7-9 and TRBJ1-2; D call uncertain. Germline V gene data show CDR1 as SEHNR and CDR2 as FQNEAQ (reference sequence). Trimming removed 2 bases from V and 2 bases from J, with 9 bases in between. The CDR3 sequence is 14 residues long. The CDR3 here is CASSLTKLNYGYTF. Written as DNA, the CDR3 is TGTGCCAGCAGCTTAACGAAGCTCAACTATGGCTACACCTTC.

CDR3 in DNA: TGTGCCAGTAGTATCGGGCGGGAGCAAGCCAAAAACATTCAGTACTTC. This gives the protein CASSIGREQAKNIQYF. This chain uses TRBV19 with TRBJ2-4; 7 nucleotides line up with TRBD2. The CDR3 is 16 residues long. Germline CDR1 and CDR2: LNHDA and SQIVND (reference sequence). J lost 0 bases, V lost 3 bases, and 5 bases had no gene match.

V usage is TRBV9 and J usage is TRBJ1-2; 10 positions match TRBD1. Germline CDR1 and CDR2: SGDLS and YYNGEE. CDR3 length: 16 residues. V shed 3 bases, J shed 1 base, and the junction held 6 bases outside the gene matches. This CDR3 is CASSATGGIGNYGYTF. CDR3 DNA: TGTGCCAGCAGCGCGACAGGGGGCATAGGTAACTATGGCTACACCTTC.

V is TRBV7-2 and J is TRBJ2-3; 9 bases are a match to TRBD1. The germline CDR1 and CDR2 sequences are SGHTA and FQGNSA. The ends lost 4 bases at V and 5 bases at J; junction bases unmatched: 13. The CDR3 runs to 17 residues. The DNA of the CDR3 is TGTGCCAGCAGCTCGCCTGGTAGGACAGGGGTGGGAGATACGCAGTATTTT. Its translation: CASSSPGRTGVGDTQYF.

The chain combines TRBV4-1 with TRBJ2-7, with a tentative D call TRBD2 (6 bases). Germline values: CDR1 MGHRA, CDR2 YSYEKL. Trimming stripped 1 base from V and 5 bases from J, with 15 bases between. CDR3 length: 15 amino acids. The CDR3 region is CASSQATRASDEQYF. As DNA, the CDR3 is TGCGCCAGCAGCCAAGCCACCAGGGCTAGCGACGAGCAGTACTTC.